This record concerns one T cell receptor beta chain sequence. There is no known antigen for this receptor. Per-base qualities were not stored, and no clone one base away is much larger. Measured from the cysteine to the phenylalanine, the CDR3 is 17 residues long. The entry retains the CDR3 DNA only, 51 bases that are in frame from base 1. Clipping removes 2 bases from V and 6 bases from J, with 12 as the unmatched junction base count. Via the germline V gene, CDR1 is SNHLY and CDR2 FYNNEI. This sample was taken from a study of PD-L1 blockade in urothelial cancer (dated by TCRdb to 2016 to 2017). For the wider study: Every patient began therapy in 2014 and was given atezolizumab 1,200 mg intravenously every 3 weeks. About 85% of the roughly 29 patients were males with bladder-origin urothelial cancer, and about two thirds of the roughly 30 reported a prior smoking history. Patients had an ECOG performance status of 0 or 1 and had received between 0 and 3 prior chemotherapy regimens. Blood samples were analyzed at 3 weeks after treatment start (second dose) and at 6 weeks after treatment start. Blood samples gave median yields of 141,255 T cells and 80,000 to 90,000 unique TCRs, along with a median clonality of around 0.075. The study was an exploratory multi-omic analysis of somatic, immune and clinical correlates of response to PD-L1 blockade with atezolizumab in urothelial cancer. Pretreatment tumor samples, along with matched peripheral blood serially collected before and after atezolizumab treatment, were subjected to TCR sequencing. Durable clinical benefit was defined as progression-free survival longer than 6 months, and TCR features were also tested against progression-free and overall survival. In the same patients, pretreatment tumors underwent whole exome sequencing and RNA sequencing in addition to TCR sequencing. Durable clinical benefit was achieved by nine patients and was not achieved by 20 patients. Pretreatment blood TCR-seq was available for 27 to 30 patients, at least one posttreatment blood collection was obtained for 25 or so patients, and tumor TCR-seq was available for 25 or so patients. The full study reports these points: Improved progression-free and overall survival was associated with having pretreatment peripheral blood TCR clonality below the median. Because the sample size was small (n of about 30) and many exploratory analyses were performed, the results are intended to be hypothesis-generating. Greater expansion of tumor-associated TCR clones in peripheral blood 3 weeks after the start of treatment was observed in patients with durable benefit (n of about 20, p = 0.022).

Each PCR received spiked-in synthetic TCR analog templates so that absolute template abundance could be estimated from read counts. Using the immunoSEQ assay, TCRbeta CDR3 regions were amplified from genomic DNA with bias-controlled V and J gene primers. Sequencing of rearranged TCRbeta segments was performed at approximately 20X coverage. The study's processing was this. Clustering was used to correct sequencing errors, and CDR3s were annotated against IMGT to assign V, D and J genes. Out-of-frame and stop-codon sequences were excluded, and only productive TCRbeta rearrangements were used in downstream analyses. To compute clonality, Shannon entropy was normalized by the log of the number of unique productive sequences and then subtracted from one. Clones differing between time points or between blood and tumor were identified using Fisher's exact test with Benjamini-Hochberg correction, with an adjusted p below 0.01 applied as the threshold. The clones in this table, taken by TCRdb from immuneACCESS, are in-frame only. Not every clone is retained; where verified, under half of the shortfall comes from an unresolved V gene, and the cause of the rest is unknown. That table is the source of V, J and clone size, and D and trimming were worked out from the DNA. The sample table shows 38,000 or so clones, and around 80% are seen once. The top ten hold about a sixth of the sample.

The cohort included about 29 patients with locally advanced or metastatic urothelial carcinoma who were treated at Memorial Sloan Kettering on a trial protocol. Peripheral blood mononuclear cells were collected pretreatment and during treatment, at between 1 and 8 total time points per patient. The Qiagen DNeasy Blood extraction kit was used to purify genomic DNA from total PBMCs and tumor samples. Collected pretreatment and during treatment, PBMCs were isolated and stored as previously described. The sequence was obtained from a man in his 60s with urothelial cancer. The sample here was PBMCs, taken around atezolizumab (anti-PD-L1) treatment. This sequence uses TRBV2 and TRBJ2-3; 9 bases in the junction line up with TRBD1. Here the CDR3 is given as CASSELGTGSPTDTQYF. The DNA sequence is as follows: TGTGCCAGCAGTGAACTCGGGACAGGGTCCCCGACTGATACGCAGTATTTT.